The 9 T cell receptor beta chains in this list originate from one sample, sequenced in a study of beta chain features in type 1 diabetes. Study-wide findings and caveats: In all four CD4+ subsets, TCRB CDR3 length was significantly, moderately reduced in type 1 diabetes.

Their specific antigens are unknown. The sequenced template was cDNA made from the entire isolated RNA. This table comes from immunoSEQ multiplex PCR, and its TCRdb copy is limited to in-frame clones, with some not included. The sample holds 600,000 to 700,000 clones, 9.5% to 15% seen once. Sequencing input: naive CD4+ T cells from blood. The receptors here all came from a man younger than 45 with type 1 diabetes.

This clone came up a few times. V is TRBV9 and J is TRBJ2-1; 7 positions agree with TRBD1. V was clipped by 3 bases and J by 10 bases; unmatched bases: 4. This CDR3 is built from 12 residues. Germline CDR1 SGDLS, CDR2 YYNGEE. The CDR3 DNA is TGTGCCAGCAGCGCGACGACAGGGGAGCAGTTCTTC. Protein: CASSATTGEQFF.

This clone was seen a few times. The chain combines TRBV11-1 with TRBJ1-2, with D uncertain. CDR1 and CDR2 (germline): SGHAT, FQDESV (reference sequence). The CDR3 contains 16 residues. The V end lost 5 bases, the J end lost 5 bases, and 21 bases lay between the germline ends. The CDR3 DNA follows: TGTGCCAGCAGCCCCGGACGGAACCCCTTTCCTTATGGCTACACCTTC. It yields the protein CASSPGRNPFPYGYTF.

This clone was seen only a few times. J is TRBJ2-2 and V is TRBV19; D unclear. With 0 bases removed from V and 4 bases from J, the gap between germline ends came to 6 bases. This CDR3 region has 14 residues. Germline lookup yields CDR1 LNHDA and CDR2 SQIVND (reference sequence). The CDR3: CASSIDRVTGELFF. CDR3 DNA sequence: TGTGCCAGTAGTATAGATAGGGTCACCGGGGAGCTGTTTTTT.

V usage is TRBV4-2 and J usage is TRBJ2-3; 8 nucleotides line up with TRBD2. Trimming took 0 bases from V and 0 from J; bases not matched to a gene: 11. This CDR3 has 19 amino acids. CDR1 is LGHNA and CDR2 is YNFKEQ in the germline V gene. This CDR3 is CASSQEGVMRGVSTDTQYF. CDR3 DNA: TGTGCCAGCAGCCAAGAAGGGGTTATGCGGGGGGTCAGCACAGATACGCAGTATTTT.

This sequence joins TRBV30 and TRBJ1-6; TRBD1 is a possible D gene (5 bases). V dropped 8 bases and J dropped 0 bases, with 14 bases sitting between them. This CDR3 comprises 15 residues. The germline CDR1 and CDR2 sequences are GTSNPN and SVGIG (reference sequence). CDR3 in DNA: TGTGCCACCGCGCTCGACAGCTCCTATAATTCACCCCTCCACTTT. It translates to CATALDSSYNSPLHF.

The V gene is TRBV5-4, the J gene TRBJ2-1; 8 bases align to TRBD2. The CDR3 sequence is 16 residues long. V gave up 0 bases and J gave up 4 bases; unmatched junction bases: 6. The germline CDR1 and CDR2 sequences are SGHNT and YYREEE (reference sequence). CDR3 in amino acids: CASSLAGGPGYNEQFF. The CDR3 DNA reads as TGTGCCAGCAGCTTGGCGGGGGGGCCCGGTTACAATGAGCAGTTCTTC.

This clone occurred a few times. The chain uses TRBV7-2 and TRBJ2-5; D is possibly TRBD1 or TRBD2 (7 bases each). The length of the CDR3 is 15 residues. The germline CDR1 and CDR2 sequences are SGHTA and FQGNSA. V lost 8 bases and J lost 5, with 21 bases in between. CDR3 in DNA: TGTGCCAGCTTGGGAGGGGGCGGCTCTAGGGAGACCCAGTACTTC. Its protein product is CASLGGGGSRETQYF. The whole variable domain, remainder taken from reference TRBV7-2 and TRBJ2-5, is GAGVSQSPSNKVTEKGKDVELRCDPISGHTALYWYRQSLGQGLEFLIYFQGNSAPDKSGLPSDRFSAERTGGSVSTLTIQRTQQEDSAVYLCASLGGGGSRETQYFGPGTRLLVL.

This clone was detected a few times. The rearrangement links TRBV9 to TRBJ1-1; a weak D match, TRBD1 (6 bases). The V end lost 4 bases, the J end lost 3 bases, and 16 bases lay between the germline ends. The V gene's germline CDR1 is SGDLS and CDR2 YYNGEE. CDR3 length equals 15 residues. The CDR3 DNA is TGTGCCAGCAGCCCGCCCGGGCAGGGGTACACTGAAGCTTTCTTT. Its protein is CASSPPGQGYTEAFF.

This chain joins TRBV2 and TRBJ2-6, with TRBD1 as a possible D gene (6 bases). Germline lookup yields CDR1 SNHLY and CDR2 FYNNEI. The CDR3 loop spans 15 amino acids. V lost 2 bases to trimming and J lost 9 bases, with 14 bases between them. The CDR3 spells CASSERRQGYNVLTF. CDR3 in DNA: TGTGCCAGCAGTGAAAGGCGGCAGGGGTACAACGTCCTGACTTTC.